The 31 T cell receptor beta chains given below trace back to one sample, sequenced in a study of T cell responses to AZD1222 COVID-19 vaccine (dated by TCRdb to about 2021). The library was prepared using the immunoSEQ multiplex PCR assay. What TCRdb holds here is the immuneACCESS table cut down to in-frame rearrangements. Part of the clones is not present; checked against another copy, under half of the missing clones reflect an unresolved V gene, and the others are unexplained. Present in this sample are 100,000 or so clones, roughly 87% of which were seen just once. Over 2% of the sample is taken by the ten largest. What this sample's time point label stands for: about 28 days (+/-7) after the second vaccine dose. Material: peripheral blood, obtained 28 days after the second AZD1222 dose. The origin of the receptors is an adult who received the AZD1222 COVID-19 vaccine.

The genes are TRBV28 and TRBJ1-3; D not resolved. The germline V and J ends were trimmed by 3 bases and 0 bases, with 6 bases remaining between them. Per germline, CDR1 MDHEN and CDR2 SYDVKM. There are 14 residues in the CDR3. DNA of the CDR3: TGTGCCAGCAGTTTTGATTCCTCTGGAAACACCATATATTTT. It is translated as CASSFDSSGNTIYF. The variable domain in full, completed from reference TRBV28 and TRBJ1-3, reads DVKVTQSSRYLVKRTGEKVFLECVQDMDHENMFWYRQDPGLGLRLIYFSYDVKMKEKGDIPEGYSVSREKKERFSLILESASTNQTSMYLCASSFDSSGNTIYFGEGSWLTVV.

The rearrangement uses TRBV6-5 and TRBJ2-1; the D call may be TRBD1 or TRBD2 (5 bases each). Germline loops: CDR1 MNHEY, CDR2 SVGAGI. CDR3 length: 12 residues. Trimming took off 4 bases at V and 10 bases at J, with 11 bases between the two ends. CDR3 in amino acids: CASSSGTREQFF. CDR3 DNA: TGTGCCAGCAGTTCCGGGACCAGAGAGCAGTTCTTC.

The V and J genes are TRBV5-5 and TRBJ2-2; D is unclear. This CDR3 contains 15 residues. The V and J ends lost 1 base and 5 bases respectively, with 12 bases between them. Per germline, CDR1 SGHKS and CDR2 YYEKEE (reference sequence). CDR3 bases: TGTGCCAGCAGCTTGACGGCAGGTGTAACCGGGGAGCTGTTTTTT. Its translation is CASSLTAGVTGELFF. Full variable domain (outside the CDR3, taken from reference TRBV5-5 and TRBJ2-2): DAGVTQSPTHLIKTRGQQVTLRCSPISGHKSVSWYQQVLGQGPQFIFQYYEKEERGRGNFPDRFSARQFPNYSSELNVNALLLGDSALYLCASSLTAGVTGELFFGEGSRLTVL.

Comment on this clone: A much more abundant neighbour one base away suggests this may be a read error. This sample also contains other DNA sequences that code for the same CDR3. CDR3: CASSQFSYEQYF. The CDR3 coding sequence is TGTGCCAGCAGCCAATTCTCCTACGAGCAGTACTTC. V is TRBV3-1 (or the pseudogene TRBV3-2) and J is TRBJ2-7; no clear D gene. Trimming removed 2 bases at V and 0 bases at J, with 2 bases between. Germline V gene lookup returns CDR1 LGHDT and CDR2 YNNKEL (reference sequence). This CDR3 is built from 12 residues.

The chain joins TRBV28 to TRBJ1-5, with 10 positions matching TRBD1. V lost 4 bases and J lost 0; bases outside the gene matches: 15. Germline CDR1 and CDR2: MDHEN and SYDVKM. The CDR3 runs to 20 residues. The CDR3 region has the DNA TGTGCCAGCAGTTATGTGCCCCGGACAGGGGGGCTTCGTAGCAATCAGCCCCAGCATTTT. Translating gives CASSYVPRTGGLRSNQPQHF.

This clone has a single count. This chain uses TRBV27 with TRBJ2-2; a weak D match, TRBD1 (5 bases). CDR3 length equals 15 residues. Trimming left V 5 bases short and J 0 bases short, with 10 bases between. The germline gives CDR1 MNHEY, CDR2 SMNVEV (reference sequence). CDR3 protein: CASSRQQANTGELFF. The CDR3 DNA reads as TGTGCCAGCAGTCGCCAACAGGCGAACACCGGGGAGCTGTTTTTT.

V usage is TRBV3-1 (or the pseudogene TRBV3-2) and J usage is TRBJ1-2; 11 nucleotides align to TRBD1. CDR1 and CDR2 (germline): LGHDT, YNNKEL (reference sequence). This CDR3 has 15 residues. Losses at the gene ends were 3 bases for V and 2 bases for J; bases not matched to a gene: 2. The CDR3 here is CASSHGTGGNYGYTF. The CDR3, as DNA: TGTGCCAGCAGCCATGGGACAGGGGGGAACTATGGCTACACCTTC.

The genes are TRBV7-9 and TRBJ2-1; D not resolved. The CDR3 is 15 residues long. Germline CDR1 and CDR2: SEHNR and FQNEAQ (reference sequence). V was shortened by 2 bases and J by 6 bases, with 14 bases between the two germline ends. The CDR3 spells CASSLRPAIFNEQFF. The CDR3 bases are TGTGCCAGCAGCTTAAGACCCGCGATATTCAATGAGCAGTTCTTC.

This clone showed up just once. The genes are TRBV19 and TRBJ2-1; 10 bases line up with TRBD2. The CDR3 covers 19 residues. Trimming removed 5 bases from V and 0 bases from J; junction bases left unmatched: 13. Germline-derived CDR1 and CDR2 are LNHDA and SQIVND (reference sequence). The CDR3 DNA is TGTGCCAGTAGTGGGTGGGGACTAGCGCTCTTGAGCTCCTACAATGAGCAGTTCTTC. Protein sequence: CASSGWGLALLSSYNEQFF.

The V and J genes are TRBV7-6 and TRBJ1-4, with 12 bases identical to TRBD1. The CDR3 covers 17 residues. The V and J ends lost 1 base and 0 bases, in that order; junction bases with no gene match: 0. Germline V gene data show CDR1 as SGHVS and CDR2 as FNYEAQ. Here the CDR3 reads CASSLGDRGPTNEKLFF. CDR3 DNA: TGTGCCAGCAGCTTAGGGGACAGGGGGCCAACTAATGAAAAACTGTTTTTT.

This clone appeared a single time. The rearrangement joins TRBV7-8 to TRBJ2-7; unclear D gene. The CDR3 totals 14 residues. V shed 5 bases and J shed 2 bases, with 13 bases lying between them. The germline CDR1 and CDR2 sequences are SGHVS and FQNEAQ. CDR3 DNA: TGTGCCAGCAGCCCGACCCGAGGAACCTACGAGCAGTACTTC. It yields the protein CASSPTRGTYEQYF.

The chain combines TRBV28 with TRBJ1-3; D perhaps matches TRBD1 (5 bases). Looked up from germline, CDR1 is MDHEN and CDR2 is SYDVKM. V lost 3 bases to trimming and J lost 3 bases, with 12 bases between them. The CDR3 is 15 residues long. The chain's CDR3 is CASSFLRGIGNTIYF. The CDR3 DNA follows: TGTGCCAGCAGTTTCCTTAGGGGCATTGGAAACACCATATATTTT.

V usage is TRBV9 and J usage is TRBJ2-7; D is perhaps TRBD1 or TRBD2 (5 bases each). Trimming removed 4 bases at V and 0 bases at J, with 14 bases between. The CDR3 runs 15 residues. Germline CDR1 and CDR2: SGDLS and YYNGEE. The chain's CDR3 is CASSPRDLSSYEQYF. CDR3 DNA sequence: TGTGCCAGCAGCCCAAGGGACCTCAGCTCCTACGAGCAGTACTTC.

The rearrangement links TRBV28 to TRBJ1-1; D is perhaps TRBD1 (5 bases). Germline CDR1 is MDHEN and CDR2 is SYDVKM. Trimming took 7 bases from V and 1 from J, leaving 13 bases between them. The CDR3 extends over 14 amino acids. The CDR3 loop is CASTPGGENTEAFF. CDR3 nucleotide sequence: TGTGCCAGCACCCCCGGGGGAGAGAACACTGAAGCTTTCTTT.

The V and J genes are TRBV10-3 and TRBJ1-6, with TRBD1 matching over 7 bases. The CDR3 is 16 amino acids. Germline CDR1 ENHRY, CDR2 SYGVKD. V gave up 0 bases and J gave up 7 bases; unmatched junction bases: 6. The CDR3 DNA reads as TGTGCCATCAGTGAGTCGGACAGGTCAGGGAATTCACCCCTCCACTTT. Its translation: CAISESDRSGNSPLHF.

This clone has a single count. V gene TRBV28 combines with J gene TRBJ1-5, with D uncertain. Germline CDR1 MDHEN, CDR2 SYDVKM. V lost 8 bases, J lost 1 base, and 9 bases lay in between. The CDR3 is 13 amino acids. The CDR3 DNA is TGTGCCAGCGAAACAAGAAGCAATCAGCCCCAGCATTTT. Translation: CASETRSNQPQHF.

The CDR3 spells CASSQGDPGLAGAQETQYF. CDR3 DNA: TGTGCCAGCAGCCAAGGAGATCCGGGACTAGCGGGAGCCCAAGAGACCCAGTACTTC. V usage is TRBV4-2 and J usage is TRBJ2-5, with TRBD2 matching over 14 bases. CDR1 and CDR2 from the germline V gene are LGHNA and YNFKEQ. Trimming at V came to 1 base and at J to 1 base, leaving 8 bases not matched to a gene. The CDR3 runs 19 residues.

This clone was recorded a few times. The rearrangement uses TRBV7-3 and TRBJ2-5; D is unresolved. Trimming took 2 bases from V and 0 from J, leaving 22 bases between them. CDR1 and CDR2 from the germline V gene are SGHTA and FQGTGA. CDR3 length: 19 residues. The CDR3 nucleotides are TGTGCCAGCAGCTTATACGGCCCAGAAGATTTGGGCTACCAAGAGACCCAGTACTTC. It codes for CASSLYGPEDLGYQETQYF.

In DNA form, the CDR3 reads TGTGCCAGCAGTCACGGGGACTTCAATGAGCAGTTCTTC. Protein product: CASSHGDFNEQFF. The V call is TRBV6-5, the J call TRBJ2-1; weak D call: TRBD2 (6 bases). Germline lookup yields CDR1 MNHEY and CDR2 SVGAGI. The CDR3 covers 13 residues. V shed 5 bases and J shed 6 bases, with 11 bases lying between them.

This clone was recorded once. The rearrangement uses TRBV19 and TRBJ1-2; 8 nucleotides agree with TRBD1. Germline trimming cut 2 bases from V and 8 bases from J; bases unmatched to any gene: 10. Germline CDR1 and CDR2: LNHDA and SQIVND (reference sequence). This CDR3 is 15 amino acids long. The chain's CDR3 is CASSISPRTGNGYTF. The DNA of the CDR3 is TGTGCCAGTAGTATATCACCTCGGACAGGGAACGGCTACACCTTC.

This rearrangement joins TRBV3-1 (or the pseudogene TRBV3-2) to TRBJ2-4, with 7 positions matching TRBD1. The CDR3 runs 15 residues. The ends lost 4 bases at V and 0 bases at J; junction bases unmatched: 3. Germline values: CDR1 LGHDT, CDR2 YNNKEL (reference sequence). DNA of the CDR3: TGTGCCAGCAGCCTACAGGGGCTAGCCAAAAACATTCAGTACTTC. Residues: CASSLQGLAKNIQYF.

This chain connects TRBV6-4 to TRBJ2-1, with D possibly matching TRBD1 (5 bases). The CDR3 sequence is 14 residues long. From germline, CDR1 is MRHNA and CDR2 SNTAGT. V gave up 2 bases and J gave up 9 bases, with 14 bases separating them. CDR3 in amino acids: CASSDGAPFSEQFF. CDR3 nucleotide sequence: TGTGCCAGCAGTGACGGGGCGCCATTTAGTGAGCAGTTCTTC.

This clone was recorded once. The chain is built from TRBV5-5 and TRBJ2-5; 13 positions match TRBD2. CDR1 SGHKS and CDR2 YYEKEE come from the germline V gene (reference sequence). The V gene end was trimmed by 4 bases and the J gene end by 2 bases; junction bases not matched to a gene: 11. The CDR3 extends over 18 amino acids. Here the CDR3 DNA reads TGTGCCAGCAGCGCGGGACTAGCGGGGCCAGGGGGACAAGAGACCCAGTACTTC. This sequence encodes CASSAGLAGPGGQETQYF.

This sequence joins TRBV7-3 and TRBJ1-1; maybe TRBD1 (5 bases). V was pared by 2 bases and J by 3 bases, with 10 bases between. The CDR3 is made up of 14 amino acids. The germline V gene encodes CDR1 SGHTA and CDR2 FQGTGA. The CDR3 DNA reads as TGTGCCAGCAGCTTATCAAAGGGACACACTGAAGCTTTCTTT. Its protein product is CASSLSKGHTEAFF.

This chain connects TRBV6-5 to TRBJ2-6; the D is unclear. Germline CDR1 and CDR2: MNHEY and SVGAGI. V was pared by 5 bases and J by 0 bases, with 5 bases between. This CDR3 has 14 amino acids. The chain's CDR3 is CASSRSSGANVLTF. The CDR3 DNA sequence: TGTGCCAGCAGTAGAAGCTCTGGGGCCAACGTCCTGACTTTC.

V gene TRBV28 combines with J gene TRBJ2-7; unclear D gene. Germline CDR1 reads MDHEN; CDR2 reads SYDVKM. V gave up 5 bases and J gave up 0 bases, with 17 bases separating them. The CDR3 has 16 residues. This CDR3 reads CASSDSIWADSYEQYF. The CDR3 nucleotides are TGTGCCAGCAGTGATTCAATTTGGGCGGACTCCTACGAGCAGTACTTC.

A single count supports this clone. For the CDR3, the DNA is TGTGCCAGCAGGCGACAGGGGAATAGCAATCAGCCCCAGCATTTT. As protein: CASRRQGNSNQPQHF. J is TRBJ1-5 and V is TRBV6-5, with 8 nucleotides matching TRBD1. The trim removed 6 bases at V and 0 bases at J, leaving 4 bases unmatched. This CDR3 comprises 15 residues. The germline CDR1 and CDR2 sequences are MNHEY and SVGAGI.

V usage is TRBV28 and J usage is TRBJ2-7; the D gene could be TRBD1 or TRBD2 (5 bases each). Germline loops: CDR1 MDHEN, CDR2 SYDVKM. V was trimmed by 2 bases and J by 0 bases, leaving 14 bases between them. This CDR3 is built from 16 residues. CDR3 nucleotide sequence: TGTGCCAGCAGTTTACCCCTCGCAGGGAGCTCCTACGAGCAGTACTTC. Amino acids: CASSLPLAGSSYEQYF.

J is TRBJ1-6 and V is TRBV4-3, with 11 bases identical to TRBD1. V shed 2 bases, J shed 10 bases, and the junction held 7 bases outside the gene matches. Germline lookup yields CDR1 LGHNA and CDR2 YSLEER. This CDR3 spans 16 amino acids. CDR3 amino acids: CASSQFSGTGGSPLHF. CDR3 coding DNA: TGCGCCAGCAGCCAATTTTCCGGGACAGGGGGATCACCCCTCCACTTT.

The chain employs TRBV9 and TRBJ2-3; D ambiguous. V shed 0 bases and J shed 4 bases, with 12 bases lying between them. This CDR3 spans 15 amino acids. CDR1 and CDR2 (germline): SGDLS, YYNGEE. DNA for the CDR3: TGTGCCAGCAGCGTAGGTGGGTTAAAGGCAGATACGCAGTATTTT. Residues: CASSVGGLKADTQYF.

This chain connects TRBV2 to TRBJ1-1; 7 nucleotides line up with TRBD1. CDR1 is SNHLY and CDR2 is FYNNEI in the germline V gene. The CDR3 is 14 residues long. J was trimmed by 1 base and V by 6 bases; bases with no gene match: 5. The DNA for the CDR3 is TGTGCCAGCAGCTCAGGGGGGGGGAACACTGAAGCTTTCTTT. It codes for CASSSGGGNTEAFF.